The sequence of this T cell receptor (beta chain) was determined in a study of blood T cell repertoires in COVID-19. The germline gives CDR1 ENHRY, CDR2 SYGVKD. This CDR3 comprises 15 residues. The trim removed 7 bases at V and 1 base at J, leaving 7 bases unmatched. Assay: immunoSEQ multiplex PCR; the TCRdb copy retains only in-frame clones and omits some. The repertoire has approximately 120,000 clones, about 93% of them found once; the top ten carry approximately 2%. Sequencing was carried out using peripheral blood. The V and J genes are TRBV10-3 and TRBJ2-3; 8 nucleotides line up with TRBD2. This receptor was obtained from a man aged 50 to 60 with COVID-19, enrolled during active disease. CDR3 nucleotides: TGTGCCATCAAAGAGACTAGCGAGGGCACAGATACGCAGTATTTT. This gives the protein CAIKETSEGTDTQYF.